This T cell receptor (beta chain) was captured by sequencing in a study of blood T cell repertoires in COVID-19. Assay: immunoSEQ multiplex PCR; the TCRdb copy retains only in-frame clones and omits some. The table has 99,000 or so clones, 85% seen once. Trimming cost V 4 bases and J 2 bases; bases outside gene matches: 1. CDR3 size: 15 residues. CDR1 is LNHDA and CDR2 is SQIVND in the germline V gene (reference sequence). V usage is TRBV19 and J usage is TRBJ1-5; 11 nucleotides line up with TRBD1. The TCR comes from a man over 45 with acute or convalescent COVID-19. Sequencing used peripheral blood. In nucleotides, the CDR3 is TGTGCCAGTAGTACGGGACAGGGGGGCAATCAGCCCCAGCATTTT. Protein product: CASSTGQGGNQPQHF. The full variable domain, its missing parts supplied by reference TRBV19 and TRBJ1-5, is DGGITQSPKYLFRKEGQNVTLSCEQNLNHDAMYWYRQDPGQGLRLIYYSQIVNDFQKGDIAEGYSVSREKKESFPLTVTSAQKNPTAFYLCASSTGQGGNQPQHFGDGTRLSIL.